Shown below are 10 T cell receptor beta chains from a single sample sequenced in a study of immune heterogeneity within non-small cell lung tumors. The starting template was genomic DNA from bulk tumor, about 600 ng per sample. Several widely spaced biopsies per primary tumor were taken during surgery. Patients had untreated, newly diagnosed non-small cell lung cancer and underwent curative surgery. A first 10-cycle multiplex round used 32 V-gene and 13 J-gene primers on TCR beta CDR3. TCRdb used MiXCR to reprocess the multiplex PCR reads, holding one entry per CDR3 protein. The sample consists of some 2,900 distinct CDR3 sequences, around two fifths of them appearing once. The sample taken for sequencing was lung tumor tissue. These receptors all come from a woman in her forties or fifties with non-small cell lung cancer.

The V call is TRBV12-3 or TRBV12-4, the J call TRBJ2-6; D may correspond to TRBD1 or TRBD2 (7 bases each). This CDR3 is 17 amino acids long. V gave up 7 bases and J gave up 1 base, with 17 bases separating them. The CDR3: CASTPGQGGSGANVLTF. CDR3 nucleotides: TGTGCCAGCACCCCGGGTCAGGGGGGGTCTGGGGCCAACGTCCTGACTTTC.

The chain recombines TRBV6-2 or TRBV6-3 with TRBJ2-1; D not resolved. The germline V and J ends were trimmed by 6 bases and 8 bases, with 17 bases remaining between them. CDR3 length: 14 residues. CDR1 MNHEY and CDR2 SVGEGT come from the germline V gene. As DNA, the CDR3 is TGTGCCAGCAGCTACAGTGACAACATCGATGAGCAGTTCTTC. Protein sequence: CASSYSDNIDEQFF.

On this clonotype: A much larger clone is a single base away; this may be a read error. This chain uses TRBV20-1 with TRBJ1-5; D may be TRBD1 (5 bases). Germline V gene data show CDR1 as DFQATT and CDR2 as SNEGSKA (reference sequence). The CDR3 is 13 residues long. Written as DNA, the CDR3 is TGCAGTGCCCGGGGGGGTAGCAATCAGCTCCAGCATTTT. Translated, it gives CSARGGSNQLQHF.

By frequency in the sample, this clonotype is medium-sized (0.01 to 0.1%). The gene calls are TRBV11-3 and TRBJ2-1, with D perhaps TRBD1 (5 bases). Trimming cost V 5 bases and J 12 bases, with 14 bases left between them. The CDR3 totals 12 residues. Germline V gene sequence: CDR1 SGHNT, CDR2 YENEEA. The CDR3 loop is CASSTQPTGQFF. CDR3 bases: TGTGCCAGCAGCACACAACCCACAGGGCAGTTCTTC.

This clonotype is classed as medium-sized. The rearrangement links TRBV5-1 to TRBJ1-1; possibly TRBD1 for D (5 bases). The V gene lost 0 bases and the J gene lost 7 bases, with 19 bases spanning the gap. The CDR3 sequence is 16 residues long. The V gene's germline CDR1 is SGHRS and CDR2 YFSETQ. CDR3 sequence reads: CASSLGQRYPKGEAFF. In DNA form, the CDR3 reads TGCGCCAGCAGCTTGGGACAGCGGTATCCAAAAGGTGAAGCTTTCTTT.

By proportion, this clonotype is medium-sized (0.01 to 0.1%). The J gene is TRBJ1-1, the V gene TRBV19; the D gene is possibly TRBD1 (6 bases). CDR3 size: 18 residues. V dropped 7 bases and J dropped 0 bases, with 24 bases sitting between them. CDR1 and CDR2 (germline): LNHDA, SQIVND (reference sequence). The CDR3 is CASNPDSQNPYMNTEAFF. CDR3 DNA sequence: TGTGCCAGTAATCCGGACAGCCAAAATCCCTACATGAACACTGAAGCTTTCTTT.

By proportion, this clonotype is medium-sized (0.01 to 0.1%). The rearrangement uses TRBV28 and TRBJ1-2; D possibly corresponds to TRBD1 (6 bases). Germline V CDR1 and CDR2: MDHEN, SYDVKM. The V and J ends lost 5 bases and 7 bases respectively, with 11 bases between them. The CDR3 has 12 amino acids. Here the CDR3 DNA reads TGTGCCAGCAGTCTAAACAGGGTTGGCTACACCTTC. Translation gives CASSLNRVGYTF.

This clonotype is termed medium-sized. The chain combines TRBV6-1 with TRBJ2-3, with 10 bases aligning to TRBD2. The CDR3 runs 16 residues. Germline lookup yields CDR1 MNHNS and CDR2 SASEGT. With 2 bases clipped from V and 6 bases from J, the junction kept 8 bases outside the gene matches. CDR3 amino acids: CASSEPAGGYMDTQYF. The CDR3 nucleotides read TGTGCCAGCAGTGAACCAGCGGGGGGGTACATGGATACGCAGTATTTT.

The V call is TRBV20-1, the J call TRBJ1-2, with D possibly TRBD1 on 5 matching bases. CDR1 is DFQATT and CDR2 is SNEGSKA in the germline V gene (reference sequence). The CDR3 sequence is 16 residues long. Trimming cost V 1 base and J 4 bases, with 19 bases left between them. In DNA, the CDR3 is TGCAGTGCTAGAGGGTTAGCCGGGGGTAGTGGCTATGGCTACACCTTC. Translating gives CSARGLAGGSGYGYTF.

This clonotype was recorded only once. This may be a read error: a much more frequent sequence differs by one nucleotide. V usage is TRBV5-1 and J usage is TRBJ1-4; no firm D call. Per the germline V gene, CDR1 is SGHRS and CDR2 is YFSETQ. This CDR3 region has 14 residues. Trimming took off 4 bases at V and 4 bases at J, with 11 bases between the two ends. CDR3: CASSLRLINEKLFF. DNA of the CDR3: TGCGCCAGCAGCCTGAGACTGATTAATGAAAAACTGTTTTTT.